This TCR beta chain comes out of a study of control samples from healthy donors and cancer patients (dated by TCRdb to 2020 to 2021). V is clipped by 2 bases and J by 4 bases, and the sequence between their germline boundaries is 12 bases long. There are 14 amino acids in the CDR3, from cysteine to phenylalanine inclusive. This entry keeps only the CDR3 DNA: 42 bases, framed from base 1. CDR1 KGHSY and CDR2 FQNENV were looked up in the germline V gene. Receptor amplification or capture employed the immunoSEQ multiplex PCR assay. The table comes from immuneACCESS by way of TCRdb, which keeps in-frame sequences with V and J called. Part of the clones is missing from these tables; in studies checked, under half for an unresolved V gene and the rest for unknown reasons. The sample yields roughly 76,000 clones; around 94% were counted once. The ten top clones hold about 5% of the sample. Concerning this clone: This receptor's antigen is unknown. The input lacks base qualities; no much larger clone sits a single base away.

The source of this sequence is a woman aged 18 to 35 in good health. Rearrangement joined TRBV16 to TRBJ2-7; there is no confident call for the D gene. The sequencing sample was made of blood. This receptor has the CDR3 CASSQSVWTYEQYF. The DNA reads as follows: TGTGCCAGCAGCCAAAGTGTATGGACGTACGAGCAGTACTTC.